The rows below give T cell receptor beta chains drawn from one sample of a study of regulatory T cells in long-lasting Graves disease. One entry per CDR3 protein, called by TCRdb with MiXCR from the multiplex PCR reads. Counted here are 600,000 to 650,000 distinct CDR3 sequences, around 17% occurring once; the ten biggest clones make up 15% to 20%. These sequences were also reported in another study, on T cells in Graves' hyperthyroidism and ophthalmopathy.

The sequencing here drew on peripheral blood mononuclear cells (PBMCs), taken at new diagnosis, from a patient treated with antithyroid drugs. The receptors shown here come from a woman aged 25 to 39 with Graves disease. Both conserved end residues are part of each CDR3. The order of the fields is J gene, V gene, D gene, clone size, CDR3 DNA, CDR3 protein. A D gene is named only where the DNA matches it firmly. Size is omitted from some rows. Given values are once, few, many or a class for expanded clones.

TRBJ2-7 | TRBV30 | TRBD1 | NA | TGTGCCTGGAGTAAAGGACAGGGGGTCCACGAGCAGTACTTC | CAWSKGQGVHEQYF
TRBJ2-1 | TRBV20-1 | NA | few | TGCAGTGCTAGGTATTGGCGCTCCTACAATGAGCAGTTCTTC | CSARYWRSYNEQFF
TRBJ2-2 | TRBV2 | TRBD2 | many | TGTGCCAGCAGAACGTTGGCTAGCGGCGGGGAGCTGTTTTTT | CASRTLASGGELFF
TRBJ2-7 | TRBV29-1 | NA | NA | TGCAGCGTTGAAGACTATCACTCCTACGAGCAGTACTTC | CSVEDYHSYEQYF
TRBJ2-2 | TRBV12-3/TRBV12-4 | NA | NA | TGTGCCAGCAGCTTACCCCCCGCAGGGAACGGGGAGCTGTTTTTT | CASSLPPAGNGELFF
TRBJ2-7 | TRBV5-1 | TRBD1 | NA | TGCGCCAGCAGCCCGGGGGGGACAGGGGTCGAGCAGTACTTC | CASSPGGTGVEQYF
TRBJ1-2 | TRBV6-1 | NA | many | TGTGCCAGCAGAGACCTCGGTCGGGGTATGGATGGCTACACCTTC | CASRDLGRGMDGYTF
TRBJ2-1 | TRBV24-1 | TRBD1 | many | TGTGCCACCAGTGATCCGGACAGGCGCGATGAGCAGTTCTTC | CATSDPDRRDEQFF
TRBJ2-1 | TRBV6-2/TRBV6-3 | NA | few | TGTGCCAGCAGTTATAGGCAGGGTCCCTACAATGAGCAGTTCTTC | CASSYRQGPYNEQFF
TRBJ2-5 | TRBV19 | NA | NA | TGTGCCAGTAGTATAGATTTGGGGGTACGCGAGACCCAGTACTTC | CASSIDLGVRETQYF
TRBJ1-1 | TRBV20-1 | NA | many | TGCAGTGCTAGAGATTCGGGGGGCTACACTGAAGCTTTCTTT | CSARDSGGYTEAFF
TRBJ2-7 | TRBV4-1 | NA | few | TGCGCCAGCAGCCAAGTTTCTAGTGGGAAGGGTGAGCAGTACTTC | CASSQVSSGKGEQYF
TRBJ2-3 | TRBV9 | NA | many | TGTGCCAGCAGTGTAGGGGGAGGTGGCACAGATACGCAGTATTTT | CASSVGGGGTDTQYF
TRBJ1-3 | TRBV6-1 | NA | many | TGTGCCAGCAGACCCGGCCCCGCCGGAAACACCATATATTTT | CASRPGPAGNTIYF
TRBJ1-3 | TRBV9 | NA | few | TGTGCCAGCAGCGTAGGAGGGAAGGGAAACACCATATATTTT | CASSVGGKGNTIYF
TRBJ1-2 | TRBV2 | NA | many | TGTGCCAGCAGTGCAGAGCTGGAGGGAGTGAGTGGCTACACCTTC | CASSAELEGVSGYTF
TRBJ1-2 | TRBV19 | TRBD1 | NA | TGTGCCAGTAGTATTTCGAGGGGGCGCGGCTATGGCTACACCTTC | CASSISRGRGYGYTF
TRBJ2-1 | TRBV7-3 | TRBD2 | many | TGTGCCAGCAGCTTAACTAGCGGGATGAACAATGAGCAGTTCTTC | CASSLTSGMNNEQFF
TRBJ2-5 | TRBV12-5 | NA | many | TGTGCTAGTGGTTTAGGAACGAGTTGGGAGACCCAGTACTTC | CASGLGTSWETQYF
TRBJ2-7 | TRBV5-1 | NA | many | TGTGCCAGCAGCTTAGTTGGCGGGAACTACGAGCAGTACTTC | CASSLVGGNYEQYF
TRBJ1-3 | TRBV12-3/TRBV12-4 | NA | many | TGTGCCAGCTACGAGGGGATAGGAAACACCATATATTTT | CASYEGIGNTIYF
TRBJ2-7 | TRBV28 | TRBD1 | many | TGTGCCAGCAGTTCTTGGGGTACAGGGGGCAAGTACTTC | CASSSWGTGGKYF
TRBJ2-6 | TRBV6-2/TRBV6-3 | NA | few | TGTGCCAGCAGTTCCTCAGCCTGGGCTGGGGCCAACGTCCTGACTTTC | CASSSSAWAGANVLTF
TRBJ2-1 | TRBV9 | NA | few | TGTGCCAGCAGCGTATATGGGCTCAATGAGCAGTTCTTC | CASSVYGLNEQFF
TRBJ2-5 | TRBV13 | NA | NA | TGTGCCAGCAGCTTACGGGTAAACCAAGAGACCCAGTACTTC | CASSLRVNQETQYF
TRBJ2-7 | TRBV19 | NA | NA | TGTGCCAGTAGTATATTTCCCCGTCAGGGGAAGGACTACGAGCAGTACTTC | CASSIFPRQGKDYEQYF
TRBJ2-1 | TRBV2 | NA | many | TGTGCCAGCAGTGAAGACGGGCGAGTTGAGCAGTTCTTC | CASSEDGRVEQFF
TRBJ1-4 | TRBV3-1 | TRBD1 | few | TGTGCCAGCAGCGTAGGGGGCTCGGGTGAAAAACTGTTTTTT | CASSVGGSGEKLFF
TRBJ2-2 | TRBV20-1 | NA | few | TGCAGTGCTAGAAGGGGGGAGAGGAGCACCGGGGAGCTGTTTTTT | CSARRGERSTGELFF
TRBJ1-2 | TRBV15 | NA | many | TGTGCCACCAGCAGGGATATTACGGGCGCCTACACCTTC | CATSRDITGAYTF
TRBJ1-1 | TRBV27 | NA | many | TGTGCCAGCACCCCGACGTCGGGGGCTGAAGCTTTCTTT | CASTPTSGAEAFF
TRBJ2-1 | TRBV7-9 | TRBD2 | NA | TGTGCCAGCAGCTCCCCTTCCACTAGCGGAGAGAACCCCAATGAGCAGTTCTTC | CASSSPSTSGENPNEQFF
TRBJ2-7 | TRBV10-3 | NA | NA | TGTGCCATCAGTGAGTCGGGTACCTACGAGCAGTACTTC | CAISESGTYEQYF